This T cell receptor beta chain derives from a study of T cells after posttransplantation cyclophosphamide. Study-wide results and limits: Donor-recipient repertoire similarity was low at 1-2 months, rising over year one. Blood and skin or GI T cell repertoires showed limited TRB overlap.

This clone was detected ten times or more. Its antigen is not identified. The V and J ends lost 4 bases and 5 bases, in that order; junction bases with no gene match: 5. The CDR3 runs 15 residues. CDR1 is SGHRS and CDR2 is YFSETQ in the germline V gene. The table came from immunoSEQ multiplex PCR; TCRdb's copy has only in-frame clones and leaves some out. This sample comprises 45,000 to 55,000 clones, none seen once only. On the day of bone marrow donation, the related graft donor provided peripheral blood. The clonotype originates from a man aged 40-49 years in good health, CMV-negative, and a related stem cell transplant donor. The chain recombines TRBV5-1 with TRBJ2-1; the match to TRBD2 covers 11 bases. Material: PBMCs. In DNA form, the CDR3 reads TGCGCCAGCAGCACACTAGCGGGGGCAAACAATGAGCAGTTCTTC. This codes for CASSTLAGANNEQFF.